Listed below are T cell receptor beta chains from one sample, sequenced in a study of T cell repertoires in cytomegalovirus infection. TCRdb reprocessed the reads via MiXCR and lists one record per CDR3 protein. The sample has hundreds of thousands of distinct CDR3 sequences; 35% to 45% are singletons. The specimen was PBMCs. The receptors stem from a human donor in good health (CMV status not recorded). Some clones in this sample may be carry-over from other donors' samples. CDR3s include the opening cysteine and the closing phenylalanine or tryptophan. The D gene is left open where the match is weak. Part of the rows lack a size; the others show once, few, many or a class for expanded clones.

TRBJ1-3	NA	14	TRBV28	NA	CASSKAGSGNTIYF	TGTGCCAGCAGTAAAGCGGGGTCTGGAAACACCATATATTTT
TRBJ1-1	NA	12	TRBV20-1	NA	CSGQGMNTEAFF	TGCAGTGGGCAGGGGATGAACACTGAAGCTTTCTTT
TRBJ2-5	few	16	TRBV7-3	TRBD1	CASSLRDRGAEETQYF	TGTGCCAGCAGCCTCAGGGACAGGGGCGCCGAAGAGACCCAGTACTTC
TRBJ2-5	NA	17	TRBV9	TRBD1	CASSAHPGQRLQETQYF	TGTGCCAGCAGCGCCCACCCGGGACAGCGGTTACAAGAGACCCAGTACTTC
TRBJ1-2	few	14	TRBV19	TRBD1	CASSVDRGGYGYTF	TGTGCCAGTAGTGTCGACAGGGGTGGATATGGCTACACCTTC
TRBJ2-5	few	16	TRBV28	TRBD2	CASQPRGRVTQETQYF	TGTGCCAGCCAACCTCGCGGGAGGGTTACGCAAGAGACCCAGTACTTC
TRBJ2-1	NA	12	TRBV12-3/TRBV12-4	NA	CASSTTRFEQFF	TGTGCCAGCAGTACGACTAGGTTCGAGCAGTTCTTC
TRBJ2-3	few	16	TRBV7-2	NA	CASSFPGLSSTDTQYF	TGTGCCAGCAGCTTTCCGGGACTCAGTAGCACAGATACGCAGTATTTT
TRBJ2-3	NA	12	TRBV12-3/TRBV12-4	NA	CASRADPDTQYF	TGTGCCAGCAGGGCCGACCCAGATACGCAGTATTTT
TRBJ2-6	few	14	TRBV15	TRBD2	CATSRGGGPNVLTF	TGTGCCACCAGCAGAGGGGGGGGTCCCAACGTCCTGACTTTC
TRBJ1-3	few	14	TRBV28	TRBD1	CASCSGTAGNTIYF	TGTGCCAGCTGCTCCGGGACAGCTGGAAACACCATATATTTT
TRBJ2-3	many	15	TRBV7-6	NA	CASSPGTSSTDTQYF	TGTGCCAGCAGCCCGGGGACGTCTAGCACAGATACGCAGTATTTT
TRBJ2-7	few	15	TRBV20-1	NA	CSANPRVRVGYEQYF	TGCAGTGCTAATCCTCGGGTCCGCGTAGGGTACGAGCAGTACTTC
TRBJ1-5	many	13	TRBV28	TRBD1	CASSRTGDQPQHF	TGTGCCAGCAGCCGGACAGGGGATCAGCCCCAGCATTTT
TRBJ1-2	NA	16	TRBV27	TRBD1	CASSFSGTGGAEGYTF	TGTGCCAGCAGTTTTTCCGGGACAGGGGGCGCGGAGGGCTACACCTTC
TRBJ2-5	NA	14	TRBV27	NA	CASSPGMGRETQYF	TGTGCCAGCAGTCCCGGTATGGGGAGGGAGACCCAGTACTTC
TRBJ1-2	once	15	TRBV27	TRBD1	CASSTHRDRGYGYTF	TGTGCCAGCAGTACCCACCGGGACAGGGGCTATGGCTACACCTTC
TRBJ1-6	NA	14	TRBV12-3/TRBV12-4	NA	CASSTQGHNSPLQF	TGTGCCAGCTCCACCCAGGGCCATAATTCACCCCTCCAATTT
TRBJ1-2	few	17	TRBV7-9	NA	CASSLEGPDNFHYGYTF	TGTGCCAGCAGCTTAGAAGGGCCAGACAATTTTCACTATGGCTACACCTTC
TRBJ2-5	NA	16	TRBV2	TRBD2	CASSEGSGSSGETQYF	TGTGCCAGCAGTGAGGGTAGCGGGAGTTCGGGCGAGACCCAGTACTTC
TRBJ1-2	NA	15	TRBV6-8	TRBD1	CASSYLKGAFGGYTF	TGTGCCAGCAGTTACCTTAAGGGGGCCTTTGGTGGCTACACCTTC
TRBJ2-7	NA	12	TRBV7-6	NA	CASSLGIGEQYF	TGTGCCAGCAGCTTAGGAATCGGCGAGCAGTACTTC
TRBJ2-1	NA	17	TRBV7-2	NA	CASSLASHAISYNKQFF	TGTGCCAGCAGCTTAGCTTCCCACGCCATCTCCTACAATAAGCAGTTCTTC
TRBJ1-1	NA	19	TRBV28	NA	CASSFPIGKDRPSHTEAFF	TGTGCCAGCAGTTTCCCCATCGGGAAGGATAGGCCATCACACACTGAAGCTTTCTTT
TRBJ2-2	NA	13	TRBV4-2	NA	CASSQDLSRELFF	TGTGCCAGCAGCCAAGATCTCTCCCGGGAGCTGTTTTTT
TRBJ2-1	many	14	TRBV28	TRBD1	CASSYRGEINEQFF	TGTGCCAGCAGTTACAGGGGCGAAATCAATGAGCAGTTCTTC
TRBJ2-1	NA	12	TRBV20-1	TRBD1	CSAPDRANEQFF	TGCAGTGCACCGGACAGGGCCAATGAGCAGTTCTTC
TRBJ1-6	few	16	TRBV4-1	TRBD1	CASSQEQGGLNSPLHF	TGCGCCAGCAGCCAAGAACAGGGGGGCCTTAATTCACCCCTCCACTTT
TRBJ2-2	NA	15	TRBV24-1	NA	CATSAGPRPPGEPFF	TGTGCCACCAGTGCGGGACCCCGCCCCCCCGGGGAGCCGTTTTTT
TRBJ2-3	NA	15	TRBV19	TRBD1	CASTPDRGFGDTQYF	TGTGCCAGTACCCCGGACAGGGGGTTTGGAGATACGCAGTATTTT
TRBJ2-1	NA	19	TRBV19	NA	CASSKGPGYPQDAYNEQFF	TGTGCCAGTAGTAAAGGTCCCGGATATCCGCAGGATGCCTACAATGAGCAGTTCTTC
TRBJ2-7	NA	15	TRBV2	TRBD1	CASSEFGQGRSEQYF	TGTGCCAGCAGTGAATTCGGACAGGGCCGCTCGGAGCAGTACTTC
TRBJ1-1	NA	13	TRBV6-6	NA	CASSYIGNTEAFF	TGTGCCAGCAGTTACATAGGGAACACTGAAGCTTTCTTT
TRBJ2-5	few	14	TRBV6-1	TRBD2	CASSLLAGYETQYF	TGTGCCAGCAGCCTCCTAGCGGGATATGAGACCCAGTACTTC
TRBJ2-2	many	15	TRBV7-2	TRBD2	CASSLSGLAAGELFF	TGTGCCAGCAGCTTATCAGGACTAGCGGCCGGGGAGCTGTTTTTT
TRBJ2-1	NA	12	TRBV5-1	NA	CASSLDLDEQFF	TGCGCCAGCAGCTTGGATCTAGATGAGCAGTTCTTC
TRBJ2-4	NA	13	TRBV19	NA	CASSGHRQNIQYF	TGTGCCAGTAGCGGACACAGGCAAAACATTCAGTACTTC
TRBJ2-2	NA	16	TRBV11-2	NA	CASSLVGGAFRGELFF	TGTGCCAGCAGCTTAGTTGGGGGAGCCTTTCGAGGGGAGCTGTTTTTT
TRBJ2-5	NA	16	TRBV7-2	TRBD2	CASSSRLAGGKETQYF	TGTGCCAGCAGCTCCCGACTAGCGGGGGGAAAAGAGACCCAGTACTTC
TRBJ2-5	NA	17	TRBV7-3	TRBD1	CSSSPGQGIGGRETQYF	TGTTCCAGCAGCCCCGGACAGGGGATTGGGGGTAGGGAGACCCAGTACTTC
TRBJ2-1	NA	16	TRBV7-2	TRBD2	CASTPPGLAVYNEQFF	TGTGCCAGCACCCCTCCCGGGCTAGCGGTATACAATGAGCAGTTCTTC
TRBJ1-4	NA	14	TRBV19	NA	CASSRGGANEKLFF	TGTGCCAGTAGCAGGGGAGGAGCTAATGAAAAACTGTTTTTT